These T cell receptor beta chains were read from a single sample in a study of blood T cell repertoires in COVID-19. Clones were read by immunoSEQ multiplex PCR, and TCRdb kept only the in-frame ones, dropping some. The data contain a few hundred thousand clones, about 89% of them singletons. The sequencing sample was made of PBMCs or T cells enriched from blood (not recorded which). The receptors were gathered from a woman between 40 and 55 years old who had recovered from COVID-19. CDR3s include the opening cysteine and the closing phenylalanine or tryptophan. D genes are given only for firm matches. Clone size is shown for a subset of rows, as once, few, many or a class of expanded clone.

clone size,J gene,D gene,V gene,CDR3 protein,CDR3 DNA
few,TRBJ2-3,TRBD1,TRBV10-3,CAIKVDRGPYTDTQYF,TGTGCCATCAAGGTGGACAGGGGCCCTTACACAGATACGCAGTATTTT
.,TRBJ2-1,.,TRBV7-6,CASSSTTHGLPLQVREQFF,TGTGCCAGCAGCTCAACAACCCACGGACTCCCTCTCCAGGTTAGGGAGCAGTTCTTC
.,TRBJ2-6,.,TRBV4-1,CASSLNSGANVLTF,TGCGCCAGCAGCCTCAACTCTGGGGCCAACGTCCTGACTTTC
.,TRBJ2-5,.,TRBV4-1,CASSLGAYQETQYF,TGCGCCAGCAGCCTGGGAGCCTACCAAGAGACCCAGTACTTC
.,TRBJ1-1,.,TRBV9,CASSVHGNTEAFF,TGTGCCAGCAGCGTGCACGGGAACACTGAAGCTTTCTTT
.,TRBJ2-1,TRBD2,TRBV9,CASSVYLAVSYNEQFF,TGTGCCAGCAGTGTCTACCTAGCGGTCTCCTACAATGAGCAGTTCTTC
few,TRBJ1-2,TRBD1,TRBV5-1,CASSQDRSYYGYTF,TGCGCCAGCAGCCAGGACAGGTCCTACTATGGCTACACCTTC
.,TRBJ1-5,.,TRBV27,CASSFSFNQPQHF,TGTGCCAGCAGTTTTTCCTTCAATCAGCCCCAGCATTTT
once,TRBJ2-7,.,TRBV5-4,CASSRDGGGYEQYF,TGTGCCAGCAGCCGGGATGGGGGCGGGTACGAGCAGTACTTC
.,TRBJ2-5,TRBD2,TRBV11-2,CASSSPRGGGETQYF,TGTGCCAGCAGCTCGCCTCGGGGGGGCGGGGAGACCCAGTACTTC
once,TRBJ1-6,TRBD1,TRBV28,CASTVTGNGPLHF,TGTGCCAGCACCGTGACAGGGAATGGCCCCCTCCACTTT
.,TRBJ1-5,.,TRBV7-3,CASSLYKNQPQHF,TGTGCCAGCAGCTTATACAAAAATCAGCCCCAGCATTTT
.,TRBJ2-1,.,TRBV7-8,CASSWNRDNEQFF,TGTGCCAGCAGCTGGAACAGAGACAATGAGCAGTTCTTC
.,TRBJ2-7,.,TRBV11-3,CASSLIRDSYEQYF,TGTGCCAGCAGCTTAATACGAGACTCCTACGAGCAGTACTTC
.,TRBJ2-3,TRBD2,TRBV7-2,CASSSLTSGSTDTQYF,TGTGCCAGCAGCTCACTGACTAGCGGTAGCACAGATACGCAGTATTTT
once,TRBJ2-1,TRBD2,TRBV2,CASRRLAGVVNEQFF,TGTGCCAGCAGGAGACTAGCGGGGGTGGTGAATGAGCAGTTCTTC
.,TRBJ2-5,.,TRBV5-8,CASSLAGTEETQYF,TGTGCCAGCAGCTTGGCGGGTACGGAAGAGACCCAGTACTTC